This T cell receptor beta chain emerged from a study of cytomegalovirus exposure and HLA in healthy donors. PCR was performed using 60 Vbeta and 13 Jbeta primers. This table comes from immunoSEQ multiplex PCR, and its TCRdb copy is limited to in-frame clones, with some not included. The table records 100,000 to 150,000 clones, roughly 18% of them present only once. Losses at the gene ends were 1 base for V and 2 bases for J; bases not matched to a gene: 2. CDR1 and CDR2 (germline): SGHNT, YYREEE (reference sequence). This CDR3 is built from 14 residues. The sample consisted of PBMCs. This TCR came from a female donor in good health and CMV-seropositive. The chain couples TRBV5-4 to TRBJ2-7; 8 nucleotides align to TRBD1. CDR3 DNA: TGTGCCAGCAGCTTGTGGGACAGGCCCTACGAGCAGTACTTC. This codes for CASSLWDRPYEQYF.